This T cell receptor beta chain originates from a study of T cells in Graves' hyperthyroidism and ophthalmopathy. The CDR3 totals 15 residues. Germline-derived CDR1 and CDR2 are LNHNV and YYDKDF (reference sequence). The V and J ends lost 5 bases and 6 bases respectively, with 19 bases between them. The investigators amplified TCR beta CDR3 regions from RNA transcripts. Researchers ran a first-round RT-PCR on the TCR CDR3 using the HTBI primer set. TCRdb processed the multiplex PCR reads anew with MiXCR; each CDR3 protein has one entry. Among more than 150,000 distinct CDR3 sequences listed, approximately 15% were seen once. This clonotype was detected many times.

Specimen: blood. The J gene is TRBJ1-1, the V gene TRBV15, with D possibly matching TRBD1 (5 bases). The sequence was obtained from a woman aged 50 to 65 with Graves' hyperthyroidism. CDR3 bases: TGTGCCACCAGCGAAGCCTTCAGGGATTTCGCTGAAGCTTTCTTT. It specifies CATSEAFRDFAEAFF.